These T cell receptor beta chains were read from a single sample in a study of vaccination and CD4 T cells after COVID-19. TCRdb fed the PCR reads into MiXCR, producing one record per CDR3 protein. This sample carries roughly 15,000 distinct CDR3 sequences, less than 60% of them seen once, and the ten largest clones take roughly a quarter. Their antigen targets remain unknown. This specimen was cultured CD4+ T cells from blood, taken after SARS-CoV-2 vaccination. Source of these receptors: a human donor with COVID-19. Each CDR3 is given with its conserved first and last residue. A D gene is named only where the DNA matches it firmly. Clone size is not always given. Where it is, it says once, few, many or a class for expanded clones.

D gene: TRBD1
J gene: TRBJ1-1
clone size: NA
V gene: TRBV7-9
CDR3 protein: CASSLGQGDTEAFF
CDR3 DNA: TGTGCCAGCAGCTTAGGACAGGGGGACACTGAAGCTTTCTTT

D gene: NA
J gene: TRBJ1-5
clone size: medium-sized
V gene: TRBV20-1
CDR3 protein: CSARAPDRSNQPQHF
CDR3 DNA: TGCAGTGCTAGAGCCCCTGACAGGAGCAATCAGCCCCAGCATTTT

D gene: TRBD2
J gene: TRBJ2-5
clone size: NA
V gene: TRBV20-1
CDR3 protein: CSASTSGPGAQYF
CDR3 DNA: TGCAGTGCTTCGACTAGCGGGCCTGGAGCCCAGTACTTC

D gene: NA
J gene: TRBJ1-5
clone size: once
V gene: TRBV15
CDR3 protein: CATVGGLNQPQHF
CDR3 DNA: TGTGCCACCGTAGGGGGGCTCAATCAGCCCCAGCATTTT

D gene: TRBD1
J gene: TRBJ1-2
clone size: NA
V gene: TRBV5-1
CDR3 protein: CASSWDRENYGYTF
CDR3 DNA: TGCGCCAGCAGCTGGGACAGGGAAAACTATGGCTACACCTTC

D gene: NA
J gene: TRBJ1-2
clone size: NA
V gene: TRBV6-5
CDR3 protein: CASSYSRTEYGYTF
CDR3 DNA: TGTGCCAGCAGTTACTCCCGGACGGAGTATGGCTACACCTTC

D gene: TRBD1
J gene: TRBJ1-5
clone size: NA
V gene: TRBV10-3
CDR3 protein: CAIRDRINQPQHF
CDR3 DNA: TGTGCCATCCGGGACAGGATCAATCAGCCCCAGCATTTT

D gene: NA
J gene: TRBJ1-5
clone size: NA
V gene: TRBV12-5
CDR3 protein: CASGLVGGSNQPQHF
CDR3 DNA: TGTGCTAGTGGTTTGGTAGGGGGGAGCAATCAGCCCCAGCATTTT

D gene: NA
J gene: TRBJ1-1
clone size: NA
V gene: TRBV11-1
CDR3 protein: CASSSSMENTEAFF
CDR3 DNA: TGTGCCAGCAGCTCCTCAATGGAGAACACTGAAGCTTTCTTT

D gene: TRBD1
J gene: TRBJ1-6
clone size: NA
V gene: TRBV7-2
CDR3 protein: CTSSLATGSYNSPLHF
CDR3 DNA: TGTACCAGCAGCTTAGCGACAGGGAGTTATAATTCACCCCTCCACTTT

D gene: TRBD1
J gene: TRBJ2-1
clone size: NA
V gene: TRBV7-9
CDR3 protein: CASSWNRDRGGVGQFF
CDR3 DNA: TGTGCCAGCAGCTGGAACCGGGACAGGGGGGGTGTAGGGCAGTTCTTC

D gene: TRBD2
J gene: TRBJ2-5
clone size: once
V gene: TRBV2
CDR3 protein: CAGSASGEGTQYF
CDR3 DNA: TGTGCCGGCAGTGCGTCCGGGGAGGGGACCCAGTACTTC

D gene: NA
J gene: TRBJ2-3
clone size: NA
V gene: TRBV20-1
CDR3 protein: CSATHRVGPTDTQYF
CDR3 DNA: TGCAGTGCTACACACAGGGTTGGCCCCACAGATACGCAGTATTTT

D gene: TRBD1
J gene: TRBJ2-6
clone size: NA
V gene: TRBV2
CDR3 protein: CASRKGTVPSGANVLTF
CDR3 DNA: TGTGCCAGCAGAAAAGGGACAGTGCCATCTGGGGCCAACGTCCTGACTTTC

D gene: NA
J gene: TRBJ1-2
clone size: NA
V gene: TRBV20-1
CDR3 protein: CSPGGRLDGYTF
CDR3 DNA: TGCAGTCCCGGGGGGCGCTTGGATGGCTACACCTTC

D gene: NA
J gene: TRBJ2-3
clone size: NA
V gene: TRBV2
CDR3 protein: CASSDWWGGGQYF
CDR3 DNA: TGTGCCAGCAGTGATTGGTGGGGGGGCGGGCAGTATTTT

D gene: NA
J gene: TRBJ1-1
clone size: NA
V gene: TRBV29-1
CDR3 protein: CSVVGSEGTEAFF
CDR3 DNA: TGCAGCGTTGTTGGCTCCGAGGGCACTGAAGCTTTCTTT

D gene: NA
J gene: TRBJ2-2
clone size: NA
V gene: TRBV24-1
CDR3 protein: CATSDNAGRLGELFF
CDR3 DNA: TGTGCCACCAGTGACAATGCAGGGAGACTCGGGGAGCTGTTTTTT

D gene: NA
J gene: TRBJ1-5
clone size: few
V gene: TRBV6-2/TRBV6-3
CDR3 protein: CASTLGIYSNQPQHF
CDR3 DNA: TGTGCCAGCACTCTGGGCATCTATAGCAATCAGCCCCAGCATTTT

D gene: NA
J gene: TRBJ2-7
clone size: NA
V gene: TRBV20-1
CDR3 protein: CRAIRGGSYEQYF
CDR3 DNA: TGCAGGGCCATTCGTGGGGGCTCCTACGAGCAGTACTTC

D gene: TRBD2
J gene: TRBJ2-3
clone size: NA
V gene: TRBV7-3
CDR3 protein: CASSSLGSAGADTQYF
CDR3 DNA: TGTGCCAGCAGCTCGCTTGGGTCAGCGGGGGCAGATACGCAGTATTTT

D gene: TRBD1
J gene: TRBJ1-1
clone size: NA
V gene: TRBV27
CDR3 protein: CASSLQGQVNTEAFF
CDR3 DNA: TGTGCCAGCAGTTTACAGGGACAGGTGAACACTGAAGCTTTCTTT

D gene: NA
J gene: TRBJ1-6
clone size: few
V gene: TRBV30
CDR3 protein: CAWSVPRSGRSYNSPLHF
CDR3 DNA: TGTGCCTGGAGTGTACCCAGGTCGGGAAGGTCCTATAATTCACCCCTCCACTTT

D gene: NA
J gene: TRBJ2-5
clone size: NA
V gene: TRBV20-1
CDR3 protein: CSADGASETQYF
CDR3 DNA: TGCAGTGCTGACGGGGCGTCAGAGACCCAGTACTTC

D gene: TRBD2
J gene: TRBJ2-7
clone size: few
V gene: TRBV5-4
CDR3 protein: CASSLVSGYEQYF
CDR3 DNA: TGTGCCAGCAGCTTGGTTAGCGGGTACGAGCAGTACTTC

D gene: NA
J gene: TRBJ1-6
clone size: NA
V gene: TRBV19
CDR3 protein: CASSTAGLTSPLHF
CDR3 DNA: TGTGCCAGTAGTACTGCGGGGTTGACTTCACCCCTCCACTTT

D gene: NA
J gene: TRBJ1-5
clone size: few
V gene: TRBV7-2
CDR3 protein: CASSFQGRGQPQHF
CDR3 DNA: TGTGCCAGCAGCTTCCAGGGGAGAGGGCAGCCCCAGCATTTT

D gene: NA
J gene: TRBJ1-2
clone size: NA
V gene: TRBV24-1
CDR3 protein: CATSDPKTGLGGYTF
CDR3 DNA: TGTGCCACCAGTGATCCGAAAACAGGGTTAGGTGGCTACACCTTC

D gene: NA
J gene: TRBJ2-7
clone size: few
V gene: TRBV21-1
CDR3 protein: CASSKGRNSYEQYF
CDR3 DNA: TGTGCCAGCAGCAAAGGCAGAAACTCCTACGAGCAGTACTTC

D gene: TRBD1
J gene: TRBJ2-2
clone size: NA
V gene: TRBV2
CDR3 protein: CASTDRAGDTGELFF
CDR3 DNA: TGTGCCAGCACCGACAGGGCCGGGGACACCGGGGAGCTGTTTTTT

D gene: NA
J gene: TRBJ2-3
clone size: NA
V gene: TRBV20-1
CDR3 protein: CSARRTEPTDTQYF
CDR3 DNA: TGCAGTGCTAGAAGGACAGAACCCACAGATACGCAGTATTTT

D gene: TRBD1
J gene: TRBJ1-2
clone size: NA
V gene: TRBV9
CDR3 protein: CASSAGQGAGGYTF
CDR3 DNA: TGTGCCAGCAGCGCGGGACAGGGGGCGGGCGGCTACACCTTC

D gene: NA
J gene: TRBJ2-3
clone size: NA
V gene: TRBV7-6
CDR3 protein: CASSLAASGGTDTQYF
CDR3 DNA: TGTGCCAGCAGCTTAGCGGCGTCAGGGGGCACAGATACGCAGTATTTT

D gene: NA
J gene: TRBJ1-2
clone size: NA
V gene: TRBV25-1
CDR3 protein: CASSESEGYTF
CDR3 DNA: TGTGCCAGCAGTGAATCTGAGGGCTACACCTTC

D gene: NA
J gene: TRBJ2-5
clone size: once
V gene: TRBV6-1
CDR3 protein: CASSPYQETQYF
CDR3 DNA: TGTGCCAGCAGTCCTTACCAAGAGACCCAGTACTTC

D gene: NA
J gene: TRBJ2-5
clone size: NA
V gene: TRBV19
CDR3 protein: CASSILRGSRETQYF
CDR3 DNA: TGTGCCAGTAGTATACTCCGGGGGAGCAGGGAGACCCAGTACTTC

D gene: NA
J gene: TRBJ1-5
clone size: few
V gene: TRBV24-1
CDR3 protein: CATSAGNGNQPQHF
CDR3 DNA: TGTGCCACCAGTGCGGGAAATGGCAATCAGCCCCAGCATTTT

D gene: TRBD1
J gene: TRBJ1-3
clone size: few
V gene: TRBV20-1
CDR3 protein: CSAPSTGEGNTIYF
CDR3 DNA: TGCAGTGCTCCATCGACAGGGGAAGGAAACACCATATATTTT

D gene: NA
J gene: TRBJ2-1
clone size: few
V gene: TRBV19
CDR3 protein: CASSMANEQFF
CDR3 DNA: TGTGCCAGTAGTATGGCCAATGAGCAGTTCTTC

D gene: NA
J gene: TRBJ1-2
clone size: NA
V gene: TRBV6-1
CDR3 protein: CASSESGTGYTF
CDR3 DNA: TGTGCCAGCAGTGAATCTGGGACTGGCTACACCTTC

D gene: NA
J gene: TRBJ1-1
clone size: few
V gene: TRBV7-9
CDR3 protein: CASKQGTTEAFF
CDR3 DNA: TGTGCCAGCAAGCAGGGGACCACTGAAGCTTTCTTT

D gene: TRBD2
J gene: TRBJ2-3
clone size: NA
V gene: TRBV2
CDR3 protein: CASNRRLAGGDTQYF
CDR3 DNA: TGTGCCAGCAACCGTAGGCTAGCGGGGGGAGATACGCAGTATTTT

D gene: NA
J gene: TRBJ2-3
clone size: NA
V gene: TRBV7-9
CDR3 protein: CASSSMGATDTQYF
CDR3 DNA: TGTGCCAGCAGCTCAATGGGAGCCACAGATACGCAGTATTTT

D gene: TRBD1
J gene: TRBJ1-6
clone size: NA
V gene: TRBV5-4
CDR3 protein: CASSMDRGYSPLHF
CDR3 DNA: TGTGCCAGCAGCATGGACAGGGGTTATTCACCCCTCCACTTT

D gene: NA
J gene: TRBJ2-7
clone size: NA
V gene: TRBV24-1
CDR3 protein: CATSDAGTGIYEQYF
CDR3 DNA: TGTGCCACCAGTGATGCCGGGACGGGAATTTACGAGCAGTACTTC

D gene: NA
J gene: TRBJ2-2
clone size: NA
V gene: TRBV19
CDR3 protein: CASSIEQGSGELFF
CDR3 DNA: TGTGCCAGTAGTATAGAACAGGGATCCGGGGAGCTGTTTTTT

D gene: NA
J gene: TRBJ1-2
clone size: NA
V gene: TRBV6-4
CDR3 protein: CASSPLLTGDGYTF
CDR3 DNA: TGTGCCAGCAGCCCCTTGTTGACCGGCGATGGCTACACCTTC

D gene: NA
J gene: TRBJ2-5
clone size: NA
V gene: TRBV10-2
CDR3 protein: CASRSPSRETQYF
CDR3 DNA: TGCGCCAGCAGAAGTCCTTCCAGAGAGACCCAGTACTTC

D gene: NA
J gene: TRBJ1-1
clone size: NA
V gene: TRBV5-1
CDR3 protein: CASSLAPPGLPEAFF
CDR3 DNA: TGCGCCAGCAGCTTGGCTCCCCCGGGCCTGCCTGAAGCTTTCTTT

D gene: NA
J gene: TRBJ2-7
clone size: NA
V gene: TRBV6-1
CDR3 protein: CASSEKGGGGNQYF
CDR3 DNA: TGTGCCAGCAGTGAAAAAGGGGGAGGGGGGAACCAGTACTTC

D gene: NA
J gene: TRBJ1-1
clone size: few
V gene: TRBV6-2/TRBV6-3
CDR3 protein: CASSYGETEAFF
CDR3 DNA: TGTGCCAGCAGTTATGGGGAGACTGAAGCTTTCTTT

D gene: TRBD1
J gene: TRBJ1-2
clone size: NA
V gene: TRBV5-1
CDR3 protein: CASKQGADLYGYTF
CDR3 DNA: TGCGCCAGTAAACAGGGGGCGGACCTCTATGGCTACACCTTC

D gene: TRBD1
J gene: TRBJ1-5
clone size: NA
V gene: TRBV7-9
CDR3 protein: CASSRSDRGLSSNQPQHF
CDR3 DNA: TGTGCCAGCAGCCGATCAGACAGGGGACTATCCAGCAATCAGCCCCAGCATTTT

D gene: TRBD1
J gene: TRBJ1-2
clone size: NA
V gene: TRBV20-1
CDR3 protein: CSASDRENYGYTF
CDR3 DNA: TGCAGTGCTAGCGACAGGGAGAACTATGGCTACACCTTC

D gene: NA
J gene: TRBJ1-1
clone size: NA
V gene: TRBV7-9
CDR3 protein: CASSAGTVNTEAFF
CDR3 DNA: TGTGCCAGCAGCGCCGGGACTGTGAACACTGAAGCTTTCTTT

D gene: TRBD1
J gene: TRBJ2-7
clone size: few
V gene: TRBV20-1
CDR3 protein: CSAWTGLSYEQYF
CDR3 DNA: TGCAGTGCATGGACAGGGCTCTCCTACGAGCAGTACTTC

D gene: TRBD2
J gene: TRBJ2-7
clone size: few
V gene: TRBV6-1
CDR3 protein: CASSRTSGGALGYEQYF
CDR3 DNA: TGTGCCAGCAGTCGGACTAGCGGGGGGGCCCTCGGCTACGAGCAGTACTTC

D gene: NA
J gene: TRBJ1-3
clone size: NA
V gene: TRBV19
CDR3 protein: CASSIRDRNTIYF
CDR3 DNA: TGTGCCAGTAGTATACGGGACAGAAACACCATATATTTT

D gene: NA
J gene: TRBJ2-2
clone size: NA
V gene: TRBV7-2
CDR3 protein: CASSSVSGAPGGELFF
CDR3 DNA: TGTGCCAGCAGCTCAGTTTCGGGGGCGCCGGGCGGGGAGCTGTTTTTT

D gene: NA
J gene: TRBJ1-6
clone size: few
V gene: TRBV20-1
CDR3 protein: CSAVQRRQIEDSPLHF
CDR3 DNA: TGCAGTGCTGTCCAGCGGAGGCAGATCGAGGATTCACCCCTCCACTTT